This T cell receptor beta chain was found in a study of OX40 agonist ivuxolimab in advanced cancers. In the study overall: Recorded diagnoses for dose-escalation patients were hepatocellular carcinoma, melanoma, renal cell or head and neck cancer. The study reported partial responses in three patients: one hepatocellular carcinoma, two cutaneous melanoma. Study outcomes and limitations: Dosing at 0.1 to 3.0 mg/kg was accompanied by clonal expansion of CD4+ and CD8+ blood T cells by week 6.

V was pared by 5 bases and J by 4 bases, with 13 bases of the junction left unmatched. This CDR3 spans 17 amino acids. CDR1 is SEHNR, CDR2 FQNEAQ, per germline (reference sequence). The assay was immunoSEQ multiplex PCR, and TCRdb's table has in-frame clones only and misses some. The sample lists approximately 60,000 clones, around 86% occurring once. This clone was seen more than once but under ten times. Its antigen is as yet unknown. The V gene is TRBV7-9, the J gene TRBJ2-5; TRBD1 agrees at 10 bases. Sample: CD4+ or CD8+ T cells sorted from blood, taken in a trial of the OX40 agonist ivuxolimab. This TCR came from an adult with an advanced solid tumor such as melanoma, head and neck, liver or kidney cancer. This chain's CDR3 is CASSPLVGTGVRETQYF. The CDR3 nucleotides are TGTGCCAGCAGCCCATTAGTCGGGACAGGGGTTCGAGAGACCCAGTACTTC.